One and the same sample provided the 8 T cell receptor beta chains below, sequenced in a study of lymphopenia after photon versus proton radiotherapy. Libraries were prepared by immunoSEQ multiplex PCR; TCRdb keeps only in-frame clonotypes and omits some of them. The sample yields roughly 30,000 clones, approximately 93% seen once. This material consisted of peripheral blood, taken from a patient treated with photon-based radiotherapy. The receptors come from a woman aged 45-60 years with cholangiocarcinoma.

The V gene is TRBV27, the J gene TRBJ1-6; TRBD1 matches at 7 bases. Trimming cost V 5 bases and J 6 bases; bases outside gene matches: 4. This CDR3 is built from 14 residues. CDR1 is MNHEY and CDR2 is SMNVEV in the germline V gene (reference sequence). The DNA for the CDR3 is TGTGCCAGCAGTCCCGGGACAGCTAATTCACCCCTCCACTTT. It yields the protein CASSPGTANSPLHF.

V and J are TRBV2 and TRBJ1-1; 7 nucleotides match TRBD1. This CDR3 spans 14 amino acids. With V trimmed by 2 bases and J by 4 bases, 4 bases remained unmatched. Germline V gives CDR1 SNHLY, CDR2 FYNNEI. The CDR3 DNA sequence: TGTGCCAGCAGTGAAACCAGGGGGTTCACTGAAGCTTTCTTT. Protein: CASSETRGFTEAFF.

The chain has TRBV6-1 and TRBJ2-6, with 7 bases that match TRBD1. This CDR3 comprises 19 residues. CDR1 MNHNS and CDR2 SASEGT come from the germline V gene. Germline trimming cut 4 bases from V and 4 bases from J; bases unmatched to any gene: 16. As DNA, the CDR3 is TGTGCCAGCAGTGTCCGGGACAGCGGTGTAGTGCTAGGGGCCAACGTCCTGACTTTC. It translates to CASSVRDSGVVLGANVLTF.

The V call is TRBV6-1, the J call TRBJ1-2; D is unclear. The germline V and J ends were trimmed by 6 bases and 4 bases, with 12 bases remaining between them. Germline lookup yields CDR1 MNHNS and CDR2 SASEGT. The CDR3 contains 13 residues. Written as DNA, the CDR3 is TGTGCCAGCAGCCCTACCCCCAGCTATGGCTACACCTTC. It translates to CASSPTPSYGYTF.

This clone was counted once. The V call is TRBV19, the J call TRBJ2-1; maybe TRBD1 (5 bases). Germline V gives CDR1 LNHDA, CDR2 SQIVND (reference sequence). Trimming pared 3 bases from V and 3 bases from J, leaving 12 bases between. This CDR3 is 15 amino acids long. The CDR3, as DNA: TGTGCCAGTAGTATCGGCCAGGGTGTCTACAATGAGCAGTTCTTC. Translation: CASSIGQGVYNEQFF.

This sequence joins TRBV30 and TRBJ2-1; D is uncertain. Germline CDR1 is GTSNPN and CDR2 is SVGIG (reference sequence). The CDR3 is made up of 15 amino acids. Trimming shortened V by 2 bases and J by 1 base, and 12 bases separated the two germline ends. The CDR3 sequence: CAWSKGYLSYNEQFF. The DNA of the CDR3 is TGTGCCTGGAGTAAAGGCTACCTATCCTACAATGAGCAGTTCTTC.

This clone was recorded only once. The chain recombines TRBV7-2 with TRBJ2-5; D remains unclear. The germline gives CDR1 SGHTA, CDR2 FQGNSA. This CDR3 is 14 amino acids long. Trimming cost V 2 bases and J 7 bases, with 14 bases left between them. CDR3 residues: CASSLTPNVGTQYF. CDR3 sequence (DNA): TGTGCCAGCAGCTTAACACCAAACGTCGGGACCCAGTACTTC. Full variable domain (outside the CDR3, taken from reference TRBV7-2 and TRBJ2-5): GAGVSQSPSNKVTEKGKDVELRCDPISGHTALYWYRQSLGQGLEFLIYFQGNSAPDKSGLPSDRFSAERTGGSVSTLTIQRTQQEDSAVYLCASSLTPNVGTQYFGPGTRLLVL.

The rearrangement uses TRBV29-1 and TRBJ1-1; no firm D call. CDR1 and CDR2 from the germline V gene are SQVTM and ANQGSEA. Trimming stripped 3 bases from V and 5 bases from J, with 10 bases between. CDR3 size: 12 residues. CDR3 nucleotides: TGCAGCGTTGATGGTGGCACTACTGAAGCTTTCTTT. It encodes CSVDGGTTEAFF.